This TCR beta chain is drawn from a study of neoadjuvant anti-PD-1 for oral cavity cancer. Study-wide results and caveats: With a few patients per group, TCR findings need larger cohorts.

As for this clone: Its matching antigen is unknown.

PBMC libraries mostly used approximately 0.5 ug of input genomic DNA, with six replicates per sample. TCRdb's copy holds only in-frame clones and misses some; the assay was immunoSEQ multiplex PCR. The sample holds 14,000 or so clones, 70% to 85% seen once. Time point in this sample: after neoadjuvant nivolumab, at surgical resection. Germline lookup yields CDR1 SGHRS and CDR2 YFSETQ. There are 17 residues in the CDR3. Trimming removed 3 bases from V and 2 bases from J; junction bases left unmatched: 7. This clonotype was obtained from a person aged 40 to 85 with oral cavity squamous cell carcinoma. The genes are TRBV5-1 and TRBJ2-1; 11 nucleotides line up with TRBD2. Sequencing was performed on PBMCs, taken after nivolumab (anti-PD-1) treatment. The chain's CDR3 is CASSSSGTSGAYNEQFF. The CDR3 nucleotides read TGCGCCAGCAGCTCTTCCGGGACTAGCGGAGCCTACAATGAGCAGTTCTTC.